The 9 T cell receptor beta chains given below trace back to one sample, sequenced in a study of cytomegalovirus exposure and HLA in healthy donors. The PCR had 60 Vbeta and 13 Jbeta primers. TCRdb keeps only in-frame clones here, not all; method: immunoSEQ multiplex PCR. This table has around 190,000 clones, 65% to 80% appearing once. Sequenced material: PBMCs. These receptors all stem from a woman aged 40 to 50 in good health and CMV-seronegative.

The chain employs TRBV9 and TRBJ2-3; D is perhaps TRBD2 (6 bases). V was pared by 4 bases and J by 3 bases, with 15 bases between. Germline V lookup: CDR1 SGDLS, CDR2 YYNGEE. The CDR3 is 15 amino acids. CDR3 amino acids: CASSLSGWATDTQYF. The DNA of the CDR3 is TGTGCCAGCAGCCTTAGCGGTTGGGCAACAGATACGCAGTATTTT.

The CDR3: CASSQTRSNTGELFF. CDR3 nucleotides: TGCGCCAGCAGCCAAACCAGATCGAACACCGGGGAGCTGTTTTTT. The rearrangement joins TRBV5-1 to TRBJ2-2; no clear D. Germline V gives CDR1 SGHRS, CDR2 YFSETQ. Deletions cut 4 bases from V and 0 bases from J, with 10 bases between. The CDR3 extends over 15 amino acids.

In DNA, the CDR3 is TGTGCCAGTAGCGCTAGCGGCGAGCAGTACTTC. Translated, it gives CASSASGEQYF. The rearrangement uses TRBV19 and TRBJ2-7, with 7 bases fitting TRBD2. Trimming removed 6 bases from V and 6 bases from J; junction bases left unmatched: 2. CDR3 length: 11 residues. Germline-derived CDR1 and CDR2 are LNHDA and SQIVND (reference sequence).

The rearrangement joins TRBV9 to TRBJ2-3, with no clear D. The CDR3 sequence is 16 residues long. Germline CDR1 reads SGDLS; CDR2 reads YYNGEE. V was trimmed by 0 bases and J by 0 bases, leaving 11 bases between them. For the CDR3, the DNA is TGTGCCAGCAGCGTAGATTCTGGCCATAGCACAGATACGCAGTATTTT. It yields the protein CASSVDSGHSTDTQYF.

The chain combines TRBV18 with TRBJ2-1; TRBD2 might be the D (5 bases). V lost 5 bases to trimming and J lost 3 bases, with 14 bases between them. In germline, CDR1 is KGHSH, CDR2 LQKENI. The length of the CDR3 is 15 residues. CDR3 in amino acids: CASSSSERVYNEQFF. For the CDR3, the DNA is TGTGCCAGCTCATCCTCGGAGAGGGTCTACAATGAGCAGTTCTTC.

The chain is built from TRBV9 and TRBJ1-1; 7 nucleotides agree with TRBD1. The germline gives CDR1 SGDLS, CDR2 YYNGEE. CDR3 length: 13 residues. V shed 3 bases and J 11 bases; nucleotides not matched to a gene: 10. In DNA form, the CDR3 reads TGTGCCAGCAGCGCCCAGACAGGGAAAGAGGCTTTCTTT. Encoded protein: CASSAQTGKEAFF. Using reference TRBV9 and TRBJ1-1 for the parts outside the CDR3, the full variable domain is DSGVTQTPKHLITATGQRVTLRCSPRSGDLSVYWYQQSLDQGLQFLIQYYNGEERAKGNILERFSAQQFPDLHSELNLSSLELGDSALYFCASSAQTGKEAFFGQGTRLTVV.

The CDR3: CASSGTGGGYTF. CDR3 sequence (DNA): TGTGCCAGCAGTGGGACAGGGGGTGGCTACACCTTC. The rearrangement links TRBV2 to TRBJ1-2, with 10 nucleotides matching TRBD1. After removal of 4 bases from V and 7 bases from J, the junction contained 0 bases not matched to a gene. The CDR3 runs 12 residues. The germline CDR1 and CDR2 sequences are SNHLY and FYNNEI.

The rearrangement links TRBV12-5 to TRBJ2-1; possible D gene TRBD1, 5 bases. V was clipped by 6 bases and J by 4 bases, with 22 bases between them. The CDR3 length is 17 residues. Germline-derived CDR1 and CDR2 are LGHNT and FRNRAP. The CDR3 nucleotides read TGTGCTAGTGGCACACGGATTTTGGGGCTTCAGTACAATGAGCAGTTCTTC. Translating gives CASGTRILGLQYNEQFF.

The chain carries TRBV5-1 and TRBJ2-1; no clear D gene. CDR3 length: 17 residues. Trimming cost V 0 bases and J 6 bases, with 19 bases left between them. In germline, CDR1 is SGHRS, CDR2 YFSETQ. The CDR3 sequence: CASSLDSPLHSSNEQFF. The CDR3 DNA is TGCGCCAGCAGCTTGGACTCGCCCCTGCACTCTAGCAATGAGCAGTTCTTC.